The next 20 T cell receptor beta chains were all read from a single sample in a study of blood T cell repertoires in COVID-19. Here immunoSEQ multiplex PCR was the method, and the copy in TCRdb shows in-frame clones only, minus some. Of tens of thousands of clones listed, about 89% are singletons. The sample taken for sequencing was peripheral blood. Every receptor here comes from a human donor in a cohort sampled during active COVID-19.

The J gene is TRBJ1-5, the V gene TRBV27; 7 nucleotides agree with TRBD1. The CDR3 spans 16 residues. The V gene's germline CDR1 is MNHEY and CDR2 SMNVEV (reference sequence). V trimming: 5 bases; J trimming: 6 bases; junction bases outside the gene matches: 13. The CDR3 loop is CASSPPGQTIGQPQHF. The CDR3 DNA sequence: TGTGCCAGCAGTCCGCCGGGACAGACTATCGGTCAGCCCCAGCATTTT.

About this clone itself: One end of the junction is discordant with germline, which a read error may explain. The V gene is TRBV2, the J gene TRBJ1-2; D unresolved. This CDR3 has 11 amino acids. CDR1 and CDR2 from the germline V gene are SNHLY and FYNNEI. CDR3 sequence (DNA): TGTGCCAGCAGTGAATCGGTGGGGAGACCGTTC. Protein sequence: CASSESVGRPF.

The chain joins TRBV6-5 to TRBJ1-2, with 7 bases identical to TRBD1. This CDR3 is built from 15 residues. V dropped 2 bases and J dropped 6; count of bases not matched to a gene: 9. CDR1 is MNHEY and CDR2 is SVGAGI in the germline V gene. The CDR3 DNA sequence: TGTGCCAGCAGTTACGGCCTTGACAGGGAGGATGGCTACACCTTC. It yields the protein CASSYGLDREDGYTF.

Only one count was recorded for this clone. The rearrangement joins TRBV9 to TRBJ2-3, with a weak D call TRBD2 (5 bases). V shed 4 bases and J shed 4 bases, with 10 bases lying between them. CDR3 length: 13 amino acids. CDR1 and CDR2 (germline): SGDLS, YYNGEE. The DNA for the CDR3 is TGTGCCAGCAGCCCACTAGTTTCAGATACGCAGTATTTT. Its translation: CASSPLVSDTQYF.

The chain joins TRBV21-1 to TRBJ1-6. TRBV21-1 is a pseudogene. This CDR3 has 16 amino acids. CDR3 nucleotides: TGTGCCAGCAGCAAACGGGAGGGGTCTAATTCTCCACCCCTCCACTTT. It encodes CASSKREGSNSPPLHF.

The DNA of the CDR3 is TGTGCCAGTAGTATCGGGGGGAGTACAACTAATGAAAAACTGTTTTTT. Translation gives CASSIGGSTTNEKLFF. The chain links TRBV19 to TRBJ1-4; TRBD1 is a possible D gene (5 bases). The germline gives CDR1 LNHDA, CDR2 SQIVND (reference sequence). Trimming took off 3 bases at V and 0 bases at J, with 11 bases between the two ends. CDR3 size: 16 residues. Using reference TRBV19 and TRBJ1-4 for the parts outside the CDR3, the full variable domain is DGGITQSPKYLFRKEGQNVTLSCEQNLNHDAMYWYRQDPGQGLRLIYYSQIVNDFQKGDIAEGYSVSREKKESFPLTVTSAQKNPTAFYLCASSIGGSTTNEKLFFGSGTQLSVL.

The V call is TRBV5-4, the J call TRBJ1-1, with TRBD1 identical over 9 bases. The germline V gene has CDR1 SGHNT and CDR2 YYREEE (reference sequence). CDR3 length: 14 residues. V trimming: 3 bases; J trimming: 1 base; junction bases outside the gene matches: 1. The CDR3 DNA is TGTGCCAGCAGCTGGGGACAGGGGAACACTGAAGCTTTCTTT. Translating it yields CASSWGQGNTEAFF.

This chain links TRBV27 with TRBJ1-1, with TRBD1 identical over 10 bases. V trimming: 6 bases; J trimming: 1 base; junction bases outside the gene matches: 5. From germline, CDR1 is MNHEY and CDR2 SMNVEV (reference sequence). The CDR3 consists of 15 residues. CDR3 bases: TGTGCCAGCAGCAGACAGGGGGCCGGGAACACTGAAGCTTTCTTT. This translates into CASSRQGAGNTEAFF.

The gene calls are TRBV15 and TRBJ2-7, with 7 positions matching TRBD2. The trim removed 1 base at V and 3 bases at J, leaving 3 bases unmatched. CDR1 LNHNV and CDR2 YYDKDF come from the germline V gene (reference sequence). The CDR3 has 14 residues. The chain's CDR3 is CATSRVGGSYEQYF. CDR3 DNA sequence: TGTGCCACCAGCAGAGTAGGCGGGAGCTACGAGCAGTACTTC.

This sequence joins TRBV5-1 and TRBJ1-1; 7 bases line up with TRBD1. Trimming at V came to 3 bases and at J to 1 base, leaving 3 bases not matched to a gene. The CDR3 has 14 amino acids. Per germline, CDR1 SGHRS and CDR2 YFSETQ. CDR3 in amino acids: CASSWGDRNTEAFF. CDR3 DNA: TGCGCCAGCAGCTGGGGGGACAGGAACACTGAAGCTTTCTTT. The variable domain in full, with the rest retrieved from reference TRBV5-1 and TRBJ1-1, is KAGVTQTPRYLIKTRGQQVTLSCSPISGHRSVSWYQQTPGQGLQFLFEYFSETQRNKGNFPGRFSGRQFSNSRSEMNVSTLELGDSALYLCASSWGDRNTEAFFGQGTRLTVV.

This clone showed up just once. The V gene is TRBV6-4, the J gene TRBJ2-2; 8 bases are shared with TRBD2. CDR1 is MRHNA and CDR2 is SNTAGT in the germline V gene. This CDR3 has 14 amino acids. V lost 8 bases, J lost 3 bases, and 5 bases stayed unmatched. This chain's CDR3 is CASGSGGDTGELFF. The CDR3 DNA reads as TGTGCCAGCGGAAGCGGGGGTGACACCGGGGAGCTGTTTTTT.

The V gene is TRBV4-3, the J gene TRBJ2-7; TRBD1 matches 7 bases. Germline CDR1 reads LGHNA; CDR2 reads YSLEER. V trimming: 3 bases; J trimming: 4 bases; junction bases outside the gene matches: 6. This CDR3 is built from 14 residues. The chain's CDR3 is CASSQTQGEYEQYF. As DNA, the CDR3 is TGCGCCAGCAGCCAGACCCAGGGGGAATACGAGCAGTACTTC.

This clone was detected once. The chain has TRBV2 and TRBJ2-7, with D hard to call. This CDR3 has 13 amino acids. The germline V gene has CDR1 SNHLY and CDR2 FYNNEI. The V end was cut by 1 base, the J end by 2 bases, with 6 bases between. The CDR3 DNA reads TGTGCCAGCAGTGAAGGGGCCGCCTACGAGCAGTACTTC. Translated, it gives CASSEGAAYEQYF.

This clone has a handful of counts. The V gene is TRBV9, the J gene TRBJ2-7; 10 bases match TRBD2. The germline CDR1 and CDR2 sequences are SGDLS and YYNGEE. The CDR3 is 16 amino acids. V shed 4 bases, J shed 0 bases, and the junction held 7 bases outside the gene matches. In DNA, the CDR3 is TGTGCCAGCAGCCCCGGACTAGCGGAGAGCTCCTACGAGCAGTACTTC. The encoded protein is CASSPGLAESSYEQYF.

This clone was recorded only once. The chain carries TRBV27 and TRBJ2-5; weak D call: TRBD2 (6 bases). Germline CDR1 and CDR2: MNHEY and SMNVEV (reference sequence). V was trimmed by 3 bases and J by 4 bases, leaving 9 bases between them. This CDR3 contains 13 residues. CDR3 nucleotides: TGTGCCAGCAGTTTTACGGGAGTAGAGACCCAGTACTTC. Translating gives CASSFTGVETQYF.

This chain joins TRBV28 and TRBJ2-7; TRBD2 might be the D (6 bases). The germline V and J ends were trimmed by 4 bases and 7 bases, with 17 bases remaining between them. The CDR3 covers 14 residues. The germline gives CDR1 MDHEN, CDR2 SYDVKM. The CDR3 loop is CASSSGGTKREQYF. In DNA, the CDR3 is TGTGCCAGCAGTTCAGGCGGGACGAAGCGTGAGCAGTACTTC.

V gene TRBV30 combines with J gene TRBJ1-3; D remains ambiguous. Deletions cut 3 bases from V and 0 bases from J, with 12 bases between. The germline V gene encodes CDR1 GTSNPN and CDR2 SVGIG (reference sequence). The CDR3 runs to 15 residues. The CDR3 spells CAWSPDTFSGNTIYF. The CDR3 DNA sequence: TGTGCCTGGAGCCCCGACACCTTCTCTGGAAACACCATATATTTT.

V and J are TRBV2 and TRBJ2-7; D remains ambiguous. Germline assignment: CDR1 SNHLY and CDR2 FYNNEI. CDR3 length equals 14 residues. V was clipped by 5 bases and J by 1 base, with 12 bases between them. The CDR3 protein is CASSTPKESYEQYF. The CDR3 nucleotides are TGTGCCAGCAGTACCCCGAAGGAGTCCTACGAGCAGTACTTC.

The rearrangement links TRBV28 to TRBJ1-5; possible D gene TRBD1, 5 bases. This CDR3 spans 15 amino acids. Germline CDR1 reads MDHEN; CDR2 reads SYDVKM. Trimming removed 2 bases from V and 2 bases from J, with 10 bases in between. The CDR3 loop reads CASSLGGNGNQPQHF. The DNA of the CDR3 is TGTGCCAGCAGTTTAGGGGGGAATGGCAATCAGCCCCAGCATTTT.

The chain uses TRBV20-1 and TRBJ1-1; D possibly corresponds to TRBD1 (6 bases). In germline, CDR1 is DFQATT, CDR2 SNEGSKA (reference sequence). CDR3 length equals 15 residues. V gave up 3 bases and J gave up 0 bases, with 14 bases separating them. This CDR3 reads CSASLPQGMNTEAFF. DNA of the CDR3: TGCAGTGCTAGTTTACCACAGGGAATGAACACTGAAGCTTTCTTT.